This T cell receptor (beta chain) was captured by sequencing in a study of T cells in Graves' hyperthyroidism and ophthalmopathy (dated by TCRdb to about 2019). In the study overall: TCR V-J signatures able to tell the groups apart were searched for in a discovery cohort of 100 patients, of whom around 43 had Graves' ophthalmopathy and around 57 had stable Graves' hyperthyroidism. TCR Vbeta CDR3 sequencing of 130 to 150 peripheral blood samples (about 45 ophthalmopathy, roughly 74 hyperthyroidism and roughly 17 progressor patients) is reported in the paper. The 100 or so discovery patients were divided at random into training and test sets in a 7:3 ratio. An independent validation cohort of fewer than 20 hyperthyroidism patients and 17 patients who later progressed to ophthalmopathy tested prospective prediction of ophthalmopathy. Thyroid tissue and blood T-cell repertoires from six Graves' hyperthyroidism patients were also compared in the study. After blood sampling, hyperthyroidism patients were treated with methimazole at a starting dose of 30 mg daily, and ophthalmopathy patients were treated with high-dose intravenous methylprednisolone. Results the study describes overall, beyond this receptor: In cross-validation, a model built on a 13 V-J signature told ophthalmopathy apart from stable hyperthyroidism with 85% to 90% sensitivity and 81% to 82% specificity, and in testing the same model reached 80%/75%. During validation, the model predicted progression to ophthalmopathy a median of approximately six months ahead of onset, with almost 71% sensitivity and almost 75% specificity. Blood samples also contained most of the expanded thyroid clonotypes (frequency above 0.001), which suggests that blood repertoires may reflect thyroid immune responses. Sample size was not statistically predetermined, and blinding of investigators to group allocation was not performed.

About this clonotype itself: Its antigen is unknown. A read error may explain this, as a much larger clone is one base away.

Amplification of TCR beta CDR3 regions was carried out from RNA transcripts. A first-round RT-PCR of the TCR CDR3 used the HTBI primer set with the Qiagen OneStep RT-PCR kit. A second multiplex PCR round built the libraries, followed by size selection and purification. Paired-end sequencing of the libraries was performed with 100 bp reads on an Illumina HiSeq2000. The source study handled its data this way. Raw data were processed with SOAPnuke, discarding reads with adapters, uncalled bases, mean Phred below 15, or no exact constant-primer or identifier match. COPE v1.2.5 was used to merge the high-quality paired reads, and each unique nucleotide sequence was defined as a clonotype. Clonotypes were aligned to IMGT TRBV, TRBD and TRBJ reference segments using MiTCR v1.1. Analysis was restricted to V-J combinations with a frequency above 0.0001, which covered approximately 99% of repertoires. The TCS score was defined as the ratio of F50 (clonal expansion) to E x V (chaos), calculated using BLOSUM62-based TCRdist between CDR3 peptides within each V-J. Welch's t-statistics and random forest reduced 514 V-J features to about 12, which were used in a naive Bayes classifier (R e1071). The Morisita-Horn index was used to measure how similar the thyroid and blood repertoires were. TCRdb trimmed the raw reads at Q25, called clones with MiXCR and kept productive beta chains. CDR3 protein sequences are deduplicated, and each keeps its most common genes and DNA. V and J calls and clone size were set by TCRdb, not the authors. Within this sample are roughly 100,000 distinct CDR3 sequences, with around 42% of them counted one time only. The ten biggest clones cover roughly 10% of the sample.

Including the terminal cysteine and phenylalanine, the CDR3 comprises 13 residues. The DNA shown is the 39-base CDR3, in frame from base 1. Via the germline V gene, CDR1 is KGHDR and CDR2 SFDVKD. Stable Graves' hyperthyroidism was defined as the absence of progression to ophthalmopathy over 18 months of follow-up. Hyperthyroidism patients were newly diagnosed, had a disease duration of under 2 months, and were aged 18 to 65 years. Any patient with an uncontrolled infection, another autoimmune disease, pregnancy or lactation was excluded. Diagnoses were based on clinical symptoms, serum thyroxine and TRAb, thyroid ultrasound and orbital computed tomography. Total RNA was extracted with Trizol reagent, and quality was checked on an Agilent 2100 Bioanalyzer.

Sequenced input: peripheral blood or thyroid tissue (not recorded which). The source of this sequence is a woman younger than 45 with Graves' hyperthyroidism. The chain is made from TRBV24-1 and TRBJ1-1, with no D gene named confidently. The CDR3 here reads CATSDFGGLEASF. Read as DNA, the sequence is TGTGCCACCAGTGATTTCGGCGGTCTTGAAGCTTCCTTT.